The present T cell receptor (beta chain) was sequenced within a study of OX40 agonist ivuxolimab in advanced cancers. About the study: Patients were treated with intravenous ivuxolimab, dosed at 0.01 to 10 mg/kg and infused every 2 weeks.

As regards this clone: Its antigen is not known.

The CDR3 runs 19 residues. This table comes from immunoSEQ multiplex PCR, and its TCRdb copy is limited to in-frame clones, with some not included. Among roughly 100,000 clones listed, 84% were seen once. General study results and limits: Low normalized clonal expansion also occurred in some nonresponding patients. The antigen specificity of the peripheral T cells (those that were expanded) was not determined. On average, CD8+ T cells showed a greater number of expanded clones than CD4+.

The source material was CD4+ or CD8+ T cells sorted from blood, sampled in a trial of the OX40 agonist ivuxolimab. The chain uses TRBV21-1 and TRBJ1-5. TRBV21-1 is reported as a pseudogene. This receptor was identified in an adult with an advanced solid tumor such as melanoma, head and neck, liver or kidney cancer. CDR3 residues: CASSKELKGSDAVFQPQHF. CDR3 sequence (DNA): TGTGCCAGCAGCAAAGAGCTGAAGGGCTCAGACGCGGTGTTTCAGCCCCAGCATTTT.